The clone carrying this TCR beta chain appeared a single time. Under the authors' procedure: Amplified reference gene primers provided the basis for estimating nucleated cell counts. Clones were read by immunoSEQ multiplex PCR, and TCRdb kept only the in-frame ones, dropping some. V and J calls and clone size are as listed in that table; D and trimming were resolved from the DNA. Among 85,000 to 100,000 clones, about 86% were seen once, and the ten largest hold over 10%. Germline V lookup: CDR1 SGHRS, CDR2 YFSETQ. The CDR3 loop spans 14 amino acids. The ends lost 3 bases at V and 2 bases at J; junction bases unmatched: 3. The data originate from a study of blood T cell repertoires in COVID-19. Study in general: Acute and convalescent COVID-19 specimens originated in the United States, Italy and Spain. In each case, the material was cDNA or gDNA derived from T cells, B-cell-depleted T cells, or PBMCs.

The specimen was peripheral blood. The receptor was derived from a woman aged 60-75 years in a cohort sampled during active or convalescent COVID-19. J is TRBJ2-3 and V is TRBV5-1; 7 positions agree with TRBD1. The CDR3 reads CASSSGQSTDTQYF. CDR3 nucleotides: TGCGCCAGCAGCTCGGGACAGTCCACAGATACGCAGTATTTT.